This T cell receptor (beta chain) emerged from a study of somatic mutations in cytotoxic T cells in rheumatoid arthritis. Study-wide context: Before any treatment began, about 30 ml EDTA peripheral blood was collected from patients right after diagnosis. Certain V beta antibody-stained T-cell populations, V beta1+ cells sequenced for TCRB among them, were flow-sorted to nearly 100% purity. Whole-study results and caveats: Unidentified antigens were the targets of the expanded CD8+ clones. Compared with age-matched healthy controls, rheumatoid arthritis patients did not differ significantly in CD8+ T-cell clonality.

Of note for this clone: As yet, its antigen is unknown.

TCRdb's copy holds only in-frame clones and misses some; the assay was immunoSEQ multiplex PCR. The table lists roughly 30,000 clones, 85% to 90% of them singletons, with about a tenth in the top ten. V was clipped by 5 bases and J by 6 bases, with 17 bases between them. Germline CDR1 is SGHDT and CDR2 is YYEEEE. The CDR3 contains 14 residues. The source of this sequence is an adult with rheumatoid arthritis. Source material: CD8+ T cells sorted from blood. The genes are TRBV5-6 and TRBJ1-2; the D gene is possibly TRBD1 (6 bases). The CDR3 DNA sequence: TGTGCCAGCAGTCTGTCACAGGGTTCTGATGGCTACACCTTC. Translating gives CASSLSQGSDGYTF.